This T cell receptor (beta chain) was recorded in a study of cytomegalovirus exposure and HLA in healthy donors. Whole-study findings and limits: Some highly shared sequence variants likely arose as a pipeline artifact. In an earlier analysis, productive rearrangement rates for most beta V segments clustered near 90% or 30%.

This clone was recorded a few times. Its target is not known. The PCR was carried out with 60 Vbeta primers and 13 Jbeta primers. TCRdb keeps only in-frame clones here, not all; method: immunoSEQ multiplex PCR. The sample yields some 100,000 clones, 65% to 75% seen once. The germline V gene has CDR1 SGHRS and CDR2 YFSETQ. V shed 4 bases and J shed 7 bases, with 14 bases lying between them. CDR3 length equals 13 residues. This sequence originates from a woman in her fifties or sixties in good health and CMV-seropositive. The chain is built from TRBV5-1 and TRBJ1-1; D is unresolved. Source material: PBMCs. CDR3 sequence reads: CASSLTNSLEAFF. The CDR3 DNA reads TGCGCCAGCAGCCTAACAAACAGCCTTGAAGCTTTCTTT.